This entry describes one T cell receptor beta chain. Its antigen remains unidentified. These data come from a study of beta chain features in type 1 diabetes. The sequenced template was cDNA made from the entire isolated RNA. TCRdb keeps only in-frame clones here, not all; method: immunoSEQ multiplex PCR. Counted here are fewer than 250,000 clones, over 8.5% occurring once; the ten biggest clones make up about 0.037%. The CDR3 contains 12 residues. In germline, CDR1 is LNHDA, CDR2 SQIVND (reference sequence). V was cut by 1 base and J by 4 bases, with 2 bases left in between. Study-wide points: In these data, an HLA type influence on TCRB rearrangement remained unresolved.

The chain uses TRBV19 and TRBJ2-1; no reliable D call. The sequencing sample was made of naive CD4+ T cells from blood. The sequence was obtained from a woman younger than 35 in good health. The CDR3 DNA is TGTGCCAGTAGTATAGCGTACAATGAGCAGTTCTTC. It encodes CASSIAYNEQFF.